One and the same sample provided the 8 T cell receptor beta chains below, sequenced in a study of blood T cell repertoires in COVID-19. Generated by immunoSEQ multiplex PCR, the TCRdb table keeps only in-frame clones and is missing some. The table lists approximately 390,000 clones, roughly 90% of them singletons, with 2% to 2.5% in the top ten. The specimen sequenced was PBMCs or T cells enriched from blood (not recorded which). The receptors here all came from a woman aged 40 to 49 with acute COVID-19.

A few counts support this clone. CDR3 residues: CASSEWITRDEAFF. The CDR3 DNA sequence: TGTGCCAGCAGTGAATGGATAACGAGGGATGAAGCTTTCTTT. V is TRBV2 and J is TRBJ1-1; D call uncertain. The CDR3 length is 14 residues. V gave up 2 bases and J gave up 7 bases, with 14 bases separating them. The germline gives CDR1 SNHLY, CDR2 FYNNEI.

Notes on this clone: Other nucleotide sequences in the sample specify the same CDR3. The chain couples TRBV7-9 to TRBJ1-6; 10 bases fit TRBD1. CDR3 length: 15 residues. V trimming: 3 bases; J trimming: 6 bases; junction bases outside the gene matches: 2. Per germline, CDR1 SEHNR and CDR2 FQNEAQ (reference sequence). The CDR3 protein is CASSFGDRGNSPLHF. CDR3 DNA sequence: TGTGCCAGCAGCTTTGGGGACAGGGGTAATTCACCCCTCCACTTT.

CDR3 in amino acids: CASSKRRRGRKNTF. The CDR3, as DNA: TGTGCCAGCAGCAAACGGCGAAGGGGGCGAAAAAACACCTTC. The rearrangement uses TRBV21-1 and TRBJ1-2; the tabulated D call, TRBD1, remains unverified against the DNA. TRBV21-1 represents a pseudogene. The CDR3 covers 14 residues.

The genes are TRBV19 and TRBJ2-2; 8 bases align to TRBD1. The length of the CDR3 is 14 residues. V was clipped by 3 bases and J by 4 bases; unmatched bases: 1. Germline CDR1 is LNHDA and CDR2 is SQIVND (reference sequence). The CDR3 protein is CASSIQGATGELFF. The CDR3 DNA reads as TGTGCCAGTAGTATCCAGGGGGCCACCGGGGAGCTGTTTTTT.

The chain is built from TRBV5-5 and TRBJ1-1; tentative D call: TRBD1 (6 bases). Germline lookup yields CDR1 SGHKS and CDR2 YYEKEE (reference sequence). V lost 4 bases and J lost 4, with 14 bases in between. The CDR3 consists of 14 residues. The CDR3, as DNA: TGTGCCAGCAGCCAGGACAGTGGGGCCACTGAAGCTTTCTTT. Translated, it gives CASSQDSGATEAFF.

The chain has TRBV30 and TRBJ1-4, with D possibly being TRBD1 (6 bases). Trimming cost V 1 base and J 8 bases, with 14 bases left between them. Germline CDR1 reads GTSNPN; CDR2 reads SVGIG (reference sequence). This CDR3 comprises 14 residues. The CDR3, as DNA: TGTGCCTGGAGTGCTGACAGGTTGAACGAAAAACTGTTTTTT. Protein sequence: CAWSADRLNEKLFF.

J is TRBJ1-5 and V is TRBV19; D may be TRBD1 (5 bases). The CDR3 sequence is 14 residues long. V lost 3 bases and J 7 bases, leaving 13 bases between the germline ends. Germline CDR1 LNHDA, CDR2 SQIVND (reference sequence). For the CDR3, the DNA is TGTGCCAGTAGTATCCGCAGGGATCGGCAGCCCCAGCATTTT. It encodes CASSIRRDRQPQHF.

The chain couples TRBV6-5 to TRBJ1-3; D unresolved. V shed 0 bases and J shed 8 bases, with 11 bases lying between them. Germline CDR1 and CDR2: MNHEY and SVGAGI. The CDR3 extends over 14 amino acids. The chain's CDR3 is CASSYSVGSDTIYF. CDR3 nucleotides: TGTGCCAGCAGTTACTCGGTGGGGAGTGACACCATATATTTT.